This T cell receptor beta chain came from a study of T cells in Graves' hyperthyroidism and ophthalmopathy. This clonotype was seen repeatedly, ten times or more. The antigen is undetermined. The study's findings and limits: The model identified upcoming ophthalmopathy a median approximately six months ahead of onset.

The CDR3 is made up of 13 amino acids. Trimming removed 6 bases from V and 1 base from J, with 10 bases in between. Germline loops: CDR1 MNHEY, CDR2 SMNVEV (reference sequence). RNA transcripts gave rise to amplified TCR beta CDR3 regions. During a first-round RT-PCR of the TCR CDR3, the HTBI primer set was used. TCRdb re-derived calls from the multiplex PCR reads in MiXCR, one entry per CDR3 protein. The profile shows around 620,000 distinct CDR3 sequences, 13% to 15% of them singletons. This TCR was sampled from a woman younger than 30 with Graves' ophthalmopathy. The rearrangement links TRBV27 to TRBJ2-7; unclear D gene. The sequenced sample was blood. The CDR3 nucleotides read TGTGCCAGCAGCCGTGAAGGATCCTACGAGCAGTACTTC. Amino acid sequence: CASSREGSYEQYF.